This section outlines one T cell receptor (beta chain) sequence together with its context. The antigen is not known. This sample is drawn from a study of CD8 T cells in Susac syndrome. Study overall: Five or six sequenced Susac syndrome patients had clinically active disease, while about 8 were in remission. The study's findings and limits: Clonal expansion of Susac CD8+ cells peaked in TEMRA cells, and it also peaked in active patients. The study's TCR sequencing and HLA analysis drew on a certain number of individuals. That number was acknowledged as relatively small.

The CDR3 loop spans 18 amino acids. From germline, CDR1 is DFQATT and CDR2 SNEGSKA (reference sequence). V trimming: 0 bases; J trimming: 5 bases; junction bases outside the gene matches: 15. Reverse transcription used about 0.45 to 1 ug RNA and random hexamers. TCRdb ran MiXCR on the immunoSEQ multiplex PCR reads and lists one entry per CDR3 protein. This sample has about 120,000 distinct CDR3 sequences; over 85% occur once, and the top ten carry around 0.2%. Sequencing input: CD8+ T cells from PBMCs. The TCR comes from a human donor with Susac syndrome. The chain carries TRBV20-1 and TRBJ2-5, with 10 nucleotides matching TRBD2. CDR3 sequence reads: CSARDNPWSSGGGETQYF. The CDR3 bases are TGCAGTGCTAGAGATAACCCCTGGTCTAGCGGGGGTGGTGAGACCCAGTACTTC.